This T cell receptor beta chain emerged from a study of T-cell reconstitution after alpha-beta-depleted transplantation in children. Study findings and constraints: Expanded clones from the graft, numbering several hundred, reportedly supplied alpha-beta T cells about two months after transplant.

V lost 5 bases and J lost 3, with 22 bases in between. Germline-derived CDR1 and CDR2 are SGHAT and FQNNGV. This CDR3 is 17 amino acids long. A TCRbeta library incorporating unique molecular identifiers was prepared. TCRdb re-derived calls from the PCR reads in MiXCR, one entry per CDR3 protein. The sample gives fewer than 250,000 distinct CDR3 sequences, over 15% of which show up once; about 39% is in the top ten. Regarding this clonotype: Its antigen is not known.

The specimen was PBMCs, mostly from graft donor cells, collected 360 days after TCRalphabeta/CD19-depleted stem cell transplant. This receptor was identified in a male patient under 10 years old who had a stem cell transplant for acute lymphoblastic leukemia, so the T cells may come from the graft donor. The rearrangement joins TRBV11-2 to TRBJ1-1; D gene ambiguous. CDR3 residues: CASSERALGLSYTEAFF. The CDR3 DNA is TGTGCCAGCAGCGAACGGGCCCTCGGACTTTCGTACACTGAAGCTTTCTTT.